This T cell receptor (beta chain) was recorded in a study of shared clonotypes between healthy human individuals. Whole-study findings and limits: The four-donor shared clonotypes exceeded non-shared clonotypes in generation probability, with non-shared ones scoring lower.

The assay ran at deep level. Each cell subset's genomic DNA was divided evenly among several immunoSEQ plates. Approximately 210 ng DNA, 30,000 to 35,000 T cell genomes, went into each sorted-subset replicate PCR. Only in-frame clones appear in the TCRdb table, and some are missing; sequencing was by immunoSEQ multiplex PCR. This table has over a million clones, approximately 80% appearing once. A remark on this clone: Its antigen is not identified.

The sequence came from a man between 18 and 29 years old in good health. Some clones in this sample may be carry-over from other donors' samples. The sequencing input was memory CD4+ T cells from PBMCs. Indicated subset: CD45RA-negative fraction.

The CDR3 sequence: CASSPALARIHTGELFF. CDR3 nucleotide sequence: TGTGCCAGCAGCCCCGCACTGGCGCGAATACACACCGGGGAGCTGTTTTTT. V usage is TRBV7-3 and J usage is TRBJ2-2; D unresolved. Germline-derived CDR1 and CDR2 are SGHTA and FQGTGA. The CDR3 contains 17 residues. Deletions cut 5 bases from V and 3 bases from J, with 19 bases between.